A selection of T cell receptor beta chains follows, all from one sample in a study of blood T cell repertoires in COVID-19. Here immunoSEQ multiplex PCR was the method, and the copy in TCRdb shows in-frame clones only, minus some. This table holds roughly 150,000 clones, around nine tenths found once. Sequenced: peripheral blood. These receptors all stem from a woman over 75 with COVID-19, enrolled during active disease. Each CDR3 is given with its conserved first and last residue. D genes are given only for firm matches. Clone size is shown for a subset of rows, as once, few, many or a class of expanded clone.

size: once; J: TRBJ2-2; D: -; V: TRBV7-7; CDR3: CASSLACQGNTGELFF; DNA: TGTGCCAGCAGCTTAGCGTGCCAGGGGAACACCGGGGAGCTGTTTTTT
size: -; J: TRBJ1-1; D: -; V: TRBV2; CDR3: CASSEGYRSFTEAFF; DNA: TGTGCCAGCAGTGAAGGTTATAGGAGCTTCACTGAAGCTTTCTTT
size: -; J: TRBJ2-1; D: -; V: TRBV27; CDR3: CAFTDNEQFF; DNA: TGTGCCTTCACTGACAATGAGCAGTTCTTC
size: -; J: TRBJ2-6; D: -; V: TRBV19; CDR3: CASTLYGGASGANVLTF; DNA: TGTGCCAGTACCCTATATGGGGGGGCTTCTGGGGCCAACGTCCTGACTTTC
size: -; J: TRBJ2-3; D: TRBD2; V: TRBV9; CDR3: CASSPYSGGQYF; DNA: TGTGCCAGCAGCCCCTACTCGGGAGGGCAGTATTTT
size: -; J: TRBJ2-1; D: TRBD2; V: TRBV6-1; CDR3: CASSESGTGGRLGLAGAANEQFF; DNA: TGTGCCAGCAGTGAATCGGGGACAGGGGGCCGCCTGGGACTAGCGGGGGCTGCCAATGAGCAGTTCTTC
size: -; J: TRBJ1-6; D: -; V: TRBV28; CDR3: CASSLSQGITPLHF; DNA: TGTGCCAGCAGTTTGTCGCAGGGTATCACACCCCTCCACTTT
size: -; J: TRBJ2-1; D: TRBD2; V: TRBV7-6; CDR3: CASSLSVGAGDYFGEQFF; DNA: TGTGCCAGCAGCTTAAGTGTCGGAGCGGGAGATTACTTTGGGGAGCAGTTCTTC
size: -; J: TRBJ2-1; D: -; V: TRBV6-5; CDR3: CAAGDIFNEQFF; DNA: TGTGCCGCAGGGGACATCTTCAATGAGCAGTTCTTC
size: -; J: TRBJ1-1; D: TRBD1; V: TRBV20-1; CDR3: CSVRQGTEAFF; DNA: TGCAGTGTCAGACAGGGGACTGAAGCTTTCTTT
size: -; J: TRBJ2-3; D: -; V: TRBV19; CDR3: CASSMGDTDTQYF; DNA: TGTGCCAGTAGTATGGGCGACACAGATACGCAGTATTTT
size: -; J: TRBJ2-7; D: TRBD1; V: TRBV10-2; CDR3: CASSESTGIEQYF; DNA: TGCGCCAGCAGTGAGTCGACAGGGATCGAGCAGTACTTC
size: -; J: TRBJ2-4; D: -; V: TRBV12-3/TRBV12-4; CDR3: CASSSGLNIQYF; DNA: TGTGCCAGCAGTTCAGGGTTAAACATTCAGTACTTC
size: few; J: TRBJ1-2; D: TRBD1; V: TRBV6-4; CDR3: CASRHTTGFGYTF; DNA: TGTGCCAGCAGGCACACGACAGGGTTCGGCTACACCTTC
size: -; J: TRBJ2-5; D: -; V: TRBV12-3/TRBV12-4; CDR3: CASSFARGETQYF; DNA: TGTGCCAGCAGTTTCGCTAGAGGAGAGACCCAGTACTTC
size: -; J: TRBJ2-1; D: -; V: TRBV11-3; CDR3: CASSLGQGSYNEQFF; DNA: TGTGCCAGCAGCTTAGGCCAGGGCTCCTACAATGAGCAGTTCTTC
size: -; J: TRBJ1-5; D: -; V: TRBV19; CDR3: CASSRLATGNQPQHF; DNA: TGTGCCAGTAGTAGGCTAGCTACGGGCAATCAGCCCCAGCATTTT
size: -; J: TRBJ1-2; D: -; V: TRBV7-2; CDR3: CASSSIGWGDYGYTF; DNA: TGTGCCAGCAGCTCCATCGGGTGGGGCGACTATGGCTACACCTTC
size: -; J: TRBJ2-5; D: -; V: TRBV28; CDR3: CASRLAGVETQYF; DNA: TGTGCCAGCCGGCTGGCAGGGGTCGAGACCCAGTACTTC
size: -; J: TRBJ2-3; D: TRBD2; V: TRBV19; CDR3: CATREPSGITDTQYF; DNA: TGTGCCACCCGGGAGCCTAGCGGGATCACAGATACGCAGTATTTT
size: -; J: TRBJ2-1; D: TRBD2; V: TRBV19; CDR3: CASSLLAGNHNEQFF; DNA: TGTGCCAGTAGTCTTCTAGCGGGGAACCACAATGAGCAGTTCTTC
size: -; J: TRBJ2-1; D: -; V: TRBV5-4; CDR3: CASSSKTTRSYNEQFF; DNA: TGTGCCAGCAGCTCTAAGACAACACGCTCCTACAATGAGCAGTTCTTC
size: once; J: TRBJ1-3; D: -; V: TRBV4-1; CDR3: CASRQLTAGRGSGNTIYF; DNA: TGCGCCAGCAGGCAACTTACTGCCGGTAGAGGCTCTGGAAACACCATATATTTT
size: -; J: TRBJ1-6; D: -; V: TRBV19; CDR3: CASSISTVSLESPLHF; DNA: TGTGCCAGTAGTATTTCGACAGTTTCTTTAGAATCACCCCTCCACTTT
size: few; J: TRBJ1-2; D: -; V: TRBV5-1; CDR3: CASSGSGLHGYTF; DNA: TGCGCCAGCAGTGGGTCGGGATTGCATGGCTACACCTTC
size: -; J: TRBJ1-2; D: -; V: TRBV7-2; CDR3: CASSLAGAGYAYGYTF; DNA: TGTGCCAGCAGCTTAGCGGGGGCTGGTTATGCCTATGGCTACACCTTC
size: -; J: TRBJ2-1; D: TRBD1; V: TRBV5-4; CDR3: CASSSDRWNNEQFF; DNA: TGTGCCAGCAGCTCGGACAGGTGGAATAATGAGCAGTTCTTC
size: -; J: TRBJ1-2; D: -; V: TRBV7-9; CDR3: CASSFDSYGYTF; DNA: TGTGCCAGCAGCTTTGACTCCTATGGCTACACCTTC
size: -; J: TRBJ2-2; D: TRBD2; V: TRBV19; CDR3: CASSTRLAGGPGELFF; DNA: TGTGCCAGTAGTACTCGATTAGCGGGAGGGCCCGGGGAGCTGTTTTTT
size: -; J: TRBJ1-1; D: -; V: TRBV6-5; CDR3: CASSRKLVNTEAFF; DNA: TGTGCCAGCAGCCGAAAGTTAGTGAACACTGAAGCTTTCTTT
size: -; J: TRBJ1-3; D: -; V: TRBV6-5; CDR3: CASSLLGASGNTIYF; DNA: TGTGCCAGCAGTCTCTTGGGGGCCTCTGGAAACACCATATATTTT
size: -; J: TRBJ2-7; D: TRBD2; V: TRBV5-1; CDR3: CASSLVPTAGGASYEQYF; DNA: TGCGCCAGCAGCTTGGTCCCTACGGCGGGAGGGGCCTCCTACGAGCAGTACTTC
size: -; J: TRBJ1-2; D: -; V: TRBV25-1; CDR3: CASSDGGYGYTF; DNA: TGTGCCAGCAGTGACGGGGGCTATGGCTACACCTTC
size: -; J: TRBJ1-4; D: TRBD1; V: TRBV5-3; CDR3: CARSSEAGGNEKLFF; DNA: TGTGCCAGAAGCTCGGAGGCAGGGGGCAATGAAAAACTGTTTTTT